The rows below give T cell receptor beta chains drawn from one sample of a study of cytomegalovirus exposure and HLA in healthy donors. Repertoires were generated with immunoSEQ multiplex PCR, while TCRdb's copy carries only in-frame clones and drops some. The data contain about 150,000 clones, about 80% of them singletons. Sequenced material: PBMCs. Receptors originate from a man under 40 in good health and CMV-seropositive. The CDR3 runs from the conserved cysteine through the conserved F or W. Fields, in order: J gene, clone size, D gene, V gene, CDR3 DNA, CDR3 protein. D genes are given only for firm matches. Part of the rows lack a size; the others show once, few, many or a class for expanded clones.

J: TRBJ2-5; size: NA; D: TRBD2; V: TRBV7-3; DNA: TGTGCCAGCAGCTCGGGGGGGATGTCAGAGACCCAGTACTTC; CDR3: CASSSGGMSETQYF
J: TRBJ2-2; size: NA; D: TRBD1; V: TRBV9; DNA: TGTGCCAGCAGCGTAGCCGTTGGGACAGGGGGCACCGGGGAGCTGTTTTTT; CDR3: CASSVAVGTGGTGELFF
J: TRBJ2-3; size: NA; D: TRBD1; V: TRBV2; DNA: TGTGCCAGCAGGGGACAGGGGTCGGGATCTGGCACAGATACGCAGTATTTT; CDR3: CASRGQGSGSGTDTQYF
J: TRBJ2-3; size: NA; D: TRBD2; V: TRBV5-4; DNA: TGTGCCAGCAGCTTGGACTTGGCTAGCGGAATCACAGATACGCAGTATTTT; CDR3: CASSLDLASGITDTQYF
J: TRBJ1-6; size: NA; D: NA; V: TRBV4-2; DNA: TGTGCCAGCAGCCAGGAGCAGATCCAAGCGCCCCTCCACTTT; CDR3: CASSQEQIQAPLHF
J: TRBJ2-7; size: NA; D: NA; V: TRBV14; DNA: TGTGCCAGCAGCCAAACGGGATCCTTGGGAGAGCAGTACTTC; CDR3: CASSQTGSLGEQYF
J: TRBJ1-2; size: NA; D: NA; V: TRBV7-2; DNA: TGTGCCAGCAGCTTCGTTGGTGGTTCGAGAGGCTACACCTTC; CDR3: CASSFVGGSRGYTF
J: TRBJ2-5; size: NA; D: NA; V: TRBV7-3; DNA: TGTGCCAGCAGCCAAATCCCCCAAGAGACCCAGTACTTC; CDR3: CASSQIPQETQYF
J: TRBJ1-3; size: NA; D: NA; V: TRBV27; DNA: TGTGCCAGCAGTTACCGGGGTCTCTCTGGAAACACCATATATTTT; CDR3: CASSYRGLSGNTIYF
J: TRBJ1-1; size: NA; D: TRBD1; V: TRBV5-6; DNA: TGTGCCAGCAGCTTGACAGGGGTCAACACTGAAGCTTTCTTT; CDR3: CASSLTGVNTEAFF
J: TRBJ2-5; size: NA; D: TRBD2; V: TRBV28; DNA: TGTGCCAGCAGTTTTGGGGAGGGAGAAGAGACCCAGTACTTC; CDR3: CASSFGEGEETQYF
J: TRBJ2-7; size: NA; D: TRBD2; V: TRBV28; DNA: TGTGCCAGCCTACCCGGGACTAGCGGGAGTAAGCACGAGCAGTACTTC; CDR3: CASLPGTSGSKHEQYF
J: TRBJ2-6; size: once; D: TRBD2; V: TRBV6-6; DNA: TGTGCCAGCCGCGGGGGGAGGGCCGCTGGGGCCAACGTCCTGACTTTC; CDR3: CASRGGRAAGANVLTF
J: TRBJ1-5; size: NA; D: NA; V: TRBV9; DNA: TGTGCCAGCTCCTATGATGCGGGAGGGGGCAATCAGCCCCAGCATTTT; CDR3: CASSYDAGGGNQPQHF
J: TRBJ2-5; size: NA; D: TRBD1; V: TRBV5-1; DNA: TGCGCCAGCAGCGGAGGACAGGTCCAAGAGACCCAGTACTTC; CDR3: CASSGGQVQETQYF
J: TRBJ2-3; size: once; D: NA; V: TRBV28; DNA: TGTGCCAGCAGTCCATCGACCAGGGTACAGCAGTATTTT; CDR3: CASSPSTRVQQYF
J: TRBJ2-1; size: NA; D: TRBD1; V: TRBV5-1; DNA: TGCGCCAGCAGCCCAGCCGGGACAGGGGGAAGCGTTGAGCAGTTCTTC; CDR3: CASSPAGTGGSVEQFF
J: TRBJ1-5; size: NA; D: TRBD1; V: TRBV19; DNA: TGTGCCAGTAGTATATCACAGGGGGCAGATAGTCAGCCCCAGCATTTT; CDR3: CASSISQGADSQPQHF
J: TRBJ2-1; size: NA; D: TRBD2; V: TRBV27; DNA: TGTGCCAGCAGTTTTGCACTAGCGGGAGATGAGCAGTTCTTC; CDR3: CASSFALAGDEQFF
J: TRBJ2-3; size: NA; D: TRBD2; V: TRBV28; DNA: TGTGCCAGCAGTCTGGGACTAGCGGGATCTGGAGATACGCAGTATTTT; CDR3: CASSLGLAGSGDTQYF
J: TRBJ2-7; size: NA; D: NA; V: TRBV25-1; DNA: TGTGCCAGCAGTACCATAAAGGGGCCTGACGAGCAGTACTTC; CDR3: CASSTIKGPDEQYF
J: TRBJ2-5; size: NA; D: TRBD1; V: TRBV7-8; DNA: TGTGCCAGCAGCTTTTCCGGGACAGTCATGGACTTC; CDR3: CASSFSGTVMDF
J: TRBJ2-7; size: NA; D: NA; V: TRBV6-5; DNA: TGTGCCAGCAGTTCTAGAACTAGGAACTACGAGCAGTACTTC; CDR3: CASSSRTRNYEQYF
J: TRBJ2-7; size: NA; D: NA; V: TRBV29-1; DNA: TGCAGCGCCGTTCAGGGGGGCTCCTACGAGCAGTACTTC; CDR3: CSAVQGGSYEQYF
J: TRBJ1-1; size: few; D: NA; V: TRBV6-1; DNA: TGTGCCAGCAGCCCTGTCCAGGGCACTGAAGCTTTCTTT; CDR3: CASSPVQGTEAFF
J: TRBJ1-1; size: once; D: NA; V: TRBV6-1; DNA: TGTGCCAGCACGGAGGGGTTGCACTCGGACACTGAAGCTTTCTTT; CDR3: CASTEGLHSDTEAFF
J: TRBJ2-4; size: NA; D: TRBD2; V: TRBV4-1; DNA: TGCGCCAGCAGCCAATCCATCGGCCTAGCGGGAGCGTCAGCCAAAAACATTCAGTACTTC; CDR3: CASSQSIGLAGASAKNIQYF
J: TRBJ2-7; size: NA; D: TRBD2; V: TRBV27; DNA: TGTGCCAGCAGCTCTAGCGGGAGGAAGTACGAGCAGTACTTC; CDR3: CASSSSGRKYEQYF
J: TRBJ2-1; size: NA; D: NA; V: TRBV7-9; DNA: TGTGCCAGCAGCCCAAGACAGCTCCACCAATACAATGAGCAGTTCTTC; CDR3: CASSPRQLHQYNEQFF
J: TRBJ2-7; size: NA; D: NA; V: TRBV27; DNA: TGTGCCAGCAGAACAGGGCGGTACGAGCAGTACTTC; CDR3: CASRTGRYEQYF
J: TRBJ2-2; size: NA; D: TRBD2; V: TRBV11-3; DNA: TGTGCCAGCAGCTTAGATCCGGCGGGAGGGAACACCGGGGAGCTGTTTTTT; CDR3: CASSLDPAGGNTGELFF
J: TRBJ2-1; size: NA; D: NA; V: TRBV19; DNA: TGTGCCAGTAGTCCGGTAGCCAGTTCTTACAATGAGCAGTTCTTC; CDR3: CASSPVASSYNEQFF
J: TRBJ1-3; size: NA; D: NA; V: TRBV2; DNA: TGTGCCAGCAGTGATGCGGGGGTGTCTGGAAACACCATATATTTT; CDR3: CASSDAGVSGNTIYF
J: TRBJ2-2; size: NA; D: TRBD2; V: TRBV4-2; DNA: TGTGCCAGCAGCCAAGAGGGGGGAGGGAAGGGGGAGCTGTTTTTT; CDR3: CASSQEGGGKGELFF
J: TRBJ2-1; size: NA; D: NA; V: TRBV7-9; DNA: TGTGCCAGCAGCCCCCCAGGGGTTGGTGTGCAGTTCTTC; CDR3: CASSPPGVGVQFF
J: TRBJ2-7; size: few; D: TRBD1; V: TRBV7-3; DNA: TGTGCCAGCAGCTTAGGGACAGGGGACGAGCAGTACTTC; CDR3: CASSLGTGDEQYF
J: TRBJ2-7; size: NA; D: TRBD2; V: TRBV11-2; DNA: TGTGCCAGCAGCTTAGCGGGCGGGAGGGCTTCCTACGAGCAGTACTTC; CDR3: CASSLAGGRASYEQYF
J: TRBJ2-1; size: few; D: NA; V: TRBV2; DNA: TGTGCCAGCAGTCTCTACAATGAGCAGTTCTTC; CDR3: CASSLYNEQFF
J: TRBJ2-3; size: NA; D: TRBD1; V: TRBV11-3; DNA: TGTGCCAGCAGCCTGCGACAGGGCCACACAGATACGCAGTATTTT; CDR3: CASSLRQGHTDTQYF
J: TRBJ2-7; size: NA; D: TRBD1; V: TRBV2; DNA: TGTGCCAGCAGTGAAGCCGGGACAGCGACCTACGAGCAGTACTTC; CDR3: CASSEAGTATYEQYF
J: TRBJ2-3; size: NA; D: TRBD2; V: TRBV13; DNA: TGTGCCAGCAGCTTAGAAGCTAGCGGGAGGGCCGATGATACGCAGTATTTT; CDR3: CASSLEASGRADDTQYF
J: TRBJ1-4; size: NA; D: NA; V: TRBV6-1; DNA: TGTGCCAGCAGTGAGGCTAACGGGGGAAATGAAAAACTGTTTTTT; CDR3: CASSEANGGNEKLFF
J: TRBJ2-1; size: NA; D: TRBD2; V: TRBV7-2; DNA: TGTGCCAGCAGTCCGGAGCGGGAGCTTGAGCAGTTCTTC; CDR3: CASSPERELEQFF
J: TRBJ1-4; size: NA; D: NA; V: TRBV11-2; DNA: TGTGCCAGCAGCTTAGAAGGCCGGGTCCTTAATGAAAAACTGTTTTTT; CDR3: CASSLEGRVLNEKLFF
J: TRBJ2-5; size: NA; D: TRBD2; V: TRBV6-5; DNA: TGTGCCAGCTGGCTAGCGGGCCAAGAGACCCAGTACTTC; CDR3: CASWLAGQETQYF
J: TRBJ2-1; size: NA; D: TRBD2; V: TRBV5-1; DNA: TGCGCCAGCAGTACCGGACTAGCGGCGCTCCTATACAATGAGCAGTTCTTC; CDR3: CASSTGLAALLYNEQFF
J: TRBJ2-2; size: once; D: NA; V: TRBV6-5; DNA: TGTGCCAGCAGTTCCTTGACTAGTCTGTTCACCGGGGAGCTGTTTTTT; CDR3: CASSSLTSLFTGELFF
J: TRBJ2-2; size: NA; D: NA; V: TRBV7-8; DNA: TGTGCCAGCAGCTTAGCCCTCGTCAGAGGGAACACCGGGGAGCTGTTTTTT; CDR3: CASSLALVRGNTGELFF
J: TRBJ2-7; size: once; D: NA; V: TRBV6-6; DNA: TGTGCCAGCAGTCACGGGAGCTCCTACGAGCAGTACTTC; CDR3: CASSHGSSYEQYF
J: TRBJ1-2; size: NA; D: NA; V: TRBV10-2; DNA: TGCGCCAGCAGTGAGGTACAGTCGAGAGGCTACACCTTC; CDR3: CASSEVQSRGYTF
J: TRBJ1-1; size: NA; D: TRBD1; V: TRBV27; DNA: TGTGCCAGCAGCTTACAGGGGTGGGAGATGAACACTGAAGCTTTCTTT; CDR3: CASSLQGWEMNTEAFF
J: TRBJ1-3; size: NA; D: NA; V: TRBV25-1; DNA: TGTGCCAGCAGTGAAGGGCCAAACACCATATATTTT; CDR3: CASSEGPNTIYF
J: TRBJ1-5; size: few; D: NA; V: TRBV12-2; DNA: TGTGCAAGTCGCTTAAATGGGGCAGGGGGCAATCAGCCCCAGCATTTT; CDR3: CASRLNGAGGNQPQHF
J: TRBJ2-7; size: NA; D: NA; V: TRBV6-5; DNA: TGTGCCAGCAGAGGAACCGGGACTGGCTCCTACGAGCAGTACTTC; CDR3: CASRGTGTGSYEQYF
J: TRBJ2-3; size: NA; D: NA; V: TRBV5-1; DNA: TGCGCCAGCAGCTTGCTATCACCGGGAACCCAAGATACGCAGTATTTT; CDR3: CASSLLSPGTQDTQYF